This T cell receptor beta chain derives from a study of blood T cell repertoires in COVID-19. Study as a whole: The United States, Italy and Spain supplied acute and convalescent COVID-19 samples.

Assay used: immunoSEQ multiplex PCR; TCRdb lists only in-frame clones, some missing. The repertoire consists of 450,000 to 500,000 clones, with approximately 83% occurring once and the leading ten covering approximately 2.9%. The V end was cut by 6 bases, the J end by 7 bases, with 10 bases between. The CDR3 totals 13 residues. Germline CDR1 reads SNHLY; CDR2 reads FYNNEI. Material for sequencing was peripheral blood. The origin of this receptor is a human donor in a cohort sampled during active COVID-19. The gene calls are TRBV2 and TRBJ1-6; perhaps TRBD1 as D (6 bases). CDR3: CASRWTANSPLHF. The CDR3 nucleotides are TGTGCCAGCAGGTGGACAGCCAATTCACCCCTCCACTTT.